This T cell receptor (beta chain) was identified in a study of blood T cell repertoires in COVID-19. Overall study: T cells, B-cell-depleted T cells, or PBMCs provided the cDNA or gDNA that served as material.

Grouping used clinical history reported by participants in a survey and questionnaire. Germline values: CDR1 KGHSH, CDR2 LQKENI. The J segment lost 7 bases and the V segment lost 4 bases, leaving 3 bases of the junction unmatched. The CDR3 runs to 13 residues. In the authors' methods: Quantification of nucleated cells was approximated via reference gene primer amplification. The method was immunoSEQ multiplex PCR; TCRdb's version includes in-frame clones alone and lacks a portion of them. V and J calls and clone size are copied from that table; D and trimming were computed from the DNA. This table holds more than 300,000 clones, roughly 80% found once.

The chain employs TRBV18 and TRBJ2-2, with TRBD2 identical over 7 bases. The source material was PBMCs or T cells enriched from blood (not recorded which). The TCR sequence derives from a woman aged 50 to 60 who had recovered from COVID-19. The CDR3 loop is CASSLSSGGELFF. The CDR3, as DNA: TGTGCCAGCTCACTTTCTAGCGGCGGGGAGCTGTTTTTT.